This T cell receptor (beta chain) derives from a study of T-cell reconstitution after alpha-beta-depleted transplantation in children. Unique molecular identifiers tagged the TCRbeta library. TCRdb reprocessed the PCR reads with MiXCR, giving one entry per CDR3 protein. The sample records 45,000 to 70,000 distinct CDR3 sequences, about 40% being singletons. Broader study findings: Several hundred rapidly expanded clones from non-depleted graft cells reportedly supplied alpha-beta T cells about two months post-transplant.

A note on this clonotype: Its antigen is not identified.

The sample consisted of PBMCs, mostly from graft donor cells, taken 360 days after TCRalphabeta/CD19-depleted stem cell transplant. The TCR originated in a male patient aged 10-17 years who had a stem cell transplant for acute lymphoblastic leukemia, so the T cells may come from the graft donor.

The CDR3 nucleotides are TGCGCCAGCAGTGATGGGACCAATCTAATGAACTACGAGCAGTACTTC. Its protein product is CASSDGTNLMNYEQYF. J is TRBJ2-7 and V is TRBV10-2, with D tentatively TRBD1 or TRBD2 (5 bases each). V lost 3 bases, J lost 3 bases, and 18 bases lay in between. CDR1 and CDR2 (germline): WSHSY, SAAADI. The CDR3 is 16 residues long.